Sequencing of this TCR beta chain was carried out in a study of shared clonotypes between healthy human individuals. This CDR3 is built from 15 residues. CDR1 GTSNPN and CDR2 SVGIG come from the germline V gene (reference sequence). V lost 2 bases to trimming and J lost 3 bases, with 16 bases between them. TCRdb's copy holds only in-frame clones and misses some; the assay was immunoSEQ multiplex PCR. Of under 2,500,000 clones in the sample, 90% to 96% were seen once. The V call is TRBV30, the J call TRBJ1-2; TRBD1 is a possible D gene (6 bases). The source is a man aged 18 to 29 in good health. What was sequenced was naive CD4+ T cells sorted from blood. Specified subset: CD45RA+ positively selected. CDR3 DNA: TGTGCCTGGAGTTGGACAGAGAGAAATTACTATGGCTACACCTTC. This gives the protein CAWSWTERNYYGYTF.